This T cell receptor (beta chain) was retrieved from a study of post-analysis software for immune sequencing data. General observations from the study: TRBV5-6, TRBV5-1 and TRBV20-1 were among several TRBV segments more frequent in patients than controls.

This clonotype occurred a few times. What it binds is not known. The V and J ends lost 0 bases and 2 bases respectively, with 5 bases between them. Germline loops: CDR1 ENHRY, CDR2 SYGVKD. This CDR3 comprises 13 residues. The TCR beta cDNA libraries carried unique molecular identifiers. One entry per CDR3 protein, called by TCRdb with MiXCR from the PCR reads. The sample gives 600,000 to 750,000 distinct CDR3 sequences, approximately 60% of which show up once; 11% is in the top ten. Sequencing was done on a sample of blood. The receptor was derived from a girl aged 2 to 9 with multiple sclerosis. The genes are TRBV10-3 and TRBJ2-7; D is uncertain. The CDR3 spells CAISESIAYEQYF. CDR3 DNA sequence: TGTGCCATCAGTGAGTCAATAGCCTACGAGCAGTACTTC.